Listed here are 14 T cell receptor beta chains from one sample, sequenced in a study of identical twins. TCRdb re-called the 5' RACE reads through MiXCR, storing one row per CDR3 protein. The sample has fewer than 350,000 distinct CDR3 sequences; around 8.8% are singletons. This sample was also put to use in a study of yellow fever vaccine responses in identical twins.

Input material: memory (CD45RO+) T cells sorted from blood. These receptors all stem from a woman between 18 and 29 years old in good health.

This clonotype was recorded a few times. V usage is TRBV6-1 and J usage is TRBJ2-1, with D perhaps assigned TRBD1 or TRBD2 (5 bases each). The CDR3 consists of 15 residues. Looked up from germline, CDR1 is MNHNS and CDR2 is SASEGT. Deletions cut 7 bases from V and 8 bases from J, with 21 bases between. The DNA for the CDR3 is TGTGCCAGCAATGTAGCGAGGGGCTCTCGGGATGAGCAGTTCTTC. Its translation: CASNVARGSRDEQFF.

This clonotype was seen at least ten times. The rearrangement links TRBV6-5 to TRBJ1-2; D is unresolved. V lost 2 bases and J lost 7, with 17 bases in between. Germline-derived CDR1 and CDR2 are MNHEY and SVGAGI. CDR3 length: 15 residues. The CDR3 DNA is TGTGCCAGCAGTTACGAGGCTCCATCCGTGGGTGGCTACACCTTC. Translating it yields CASSYEAPSVGGYTF.

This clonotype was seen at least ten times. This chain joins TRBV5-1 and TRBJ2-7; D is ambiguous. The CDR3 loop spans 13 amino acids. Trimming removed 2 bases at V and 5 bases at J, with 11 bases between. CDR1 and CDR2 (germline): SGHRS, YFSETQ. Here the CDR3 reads CASSFGRQDEQYF. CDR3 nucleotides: TGCGCCAGCAGCTTCGGTAGACAAGACGAGCAGTACTTC.

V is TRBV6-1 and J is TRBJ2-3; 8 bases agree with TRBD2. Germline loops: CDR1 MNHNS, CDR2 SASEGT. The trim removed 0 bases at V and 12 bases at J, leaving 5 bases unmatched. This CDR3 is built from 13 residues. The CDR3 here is CASSEARAGGQYF. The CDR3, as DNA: TGTGCCAGCAGTGAAGCGCGGGCGGGGGGCCAGTATTTT.

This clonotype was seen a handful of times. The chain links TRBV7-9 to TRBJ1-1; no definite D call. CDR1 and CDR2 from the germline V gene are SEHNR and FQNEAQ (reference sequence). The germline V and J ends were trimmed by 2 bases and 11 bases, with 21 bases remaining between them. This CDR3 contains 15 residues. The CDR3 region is CASSLSSMDASLAFF. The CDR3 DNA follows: TGTGCCAGCAGCTTATCTTCGATGGACGCGAGTTTGGCTTTCTTT. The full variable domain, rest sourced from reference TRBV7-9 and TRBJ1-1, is DTGVSQNPRHKITKRGQNVTFRCDPISEHNRLYWYRQTLGQGPEFLTYFQNEAQLEKSRLLSDRFSAERPKGSFSTLEIQRTEQGDSAMYLCASSLSSMDASLAFFGQGTRLTVV.

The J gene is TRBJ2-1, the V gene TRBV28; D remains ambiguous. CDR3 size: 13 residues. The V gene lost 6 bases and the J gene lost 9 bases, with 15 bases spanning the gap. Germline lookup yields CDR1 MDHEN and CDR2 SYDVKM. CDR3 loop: CASRPATVSEQFF. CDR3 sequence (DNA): TGTGCCAGCAGACCCGCCACAGTTTCTGAGCAGTTCTTC.

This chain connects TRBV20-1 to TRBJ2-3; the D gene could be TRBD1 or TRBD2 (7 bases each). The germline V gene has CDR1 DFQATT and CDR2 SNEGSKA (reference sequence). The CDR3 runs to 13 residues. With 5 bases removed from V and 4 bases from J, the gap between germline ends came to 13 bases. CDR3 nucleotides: TGCAGTGCTCAGGGGGGGGTCGCAGATACGCAGTATTTT. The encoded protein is CSAQGGVADTQYF.

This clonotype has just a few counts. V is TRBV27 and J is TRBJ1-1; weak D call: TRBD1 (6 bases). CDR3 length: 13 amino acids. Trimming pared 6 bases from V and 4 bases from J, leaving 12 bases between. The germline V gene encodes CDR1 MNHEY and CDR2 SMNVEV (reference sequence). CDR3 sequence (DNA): TGTGCCAGCAGCTCAGGGGTTGGCACTGAAGCTTTCTTT. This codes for CASSSGVGTEAFF.

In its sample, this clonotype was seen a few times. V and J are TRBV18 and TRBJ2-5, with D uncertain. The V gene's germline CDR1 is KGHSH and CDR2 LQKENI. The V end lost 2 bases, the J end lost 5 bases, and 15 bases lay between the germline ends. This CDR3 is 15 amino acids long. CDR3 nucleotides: TGTGCCAGCTCACCAGTCCGGGTGCTGTTGGAGACCCAGTACTTC. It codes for CASSPVRVLLETQYF.

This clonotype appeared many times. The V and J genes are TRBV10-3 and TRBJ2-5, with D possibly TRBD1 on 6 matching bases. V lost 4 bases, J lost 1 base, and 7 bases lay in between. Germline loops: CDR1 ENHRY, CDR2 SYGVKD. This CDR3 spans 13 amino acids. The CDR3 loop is CAISGTVQETQYF. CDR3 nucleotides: TGTGCCATCAGTGGGACAGTCCAAGAGACCCAGTACTTC.

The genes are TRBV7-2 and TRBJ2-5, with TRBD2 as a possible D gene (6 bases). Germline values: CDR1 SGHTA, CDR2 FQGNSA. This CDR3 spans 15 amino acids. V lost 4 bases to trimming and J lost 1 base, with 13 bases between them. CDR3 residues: CASSSRRGSQETQYF. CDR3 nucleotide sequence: TGTGCCAGCAGCTCGAGGCGGGGAAGCCAAGAGACCCAGTACTTC.

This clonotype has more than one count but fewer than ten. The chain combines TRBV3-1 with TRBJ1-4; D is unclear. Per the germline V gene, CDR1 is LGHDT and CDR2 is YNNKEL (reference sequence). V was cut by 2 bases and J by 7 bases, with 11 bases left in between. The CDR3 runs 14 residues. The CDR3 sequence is CASSQTQAGEKLFF. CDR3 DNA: TGTGCCAGCAGCCAAACGCAGGCGGGTGAAAAACTGTTTTTT.

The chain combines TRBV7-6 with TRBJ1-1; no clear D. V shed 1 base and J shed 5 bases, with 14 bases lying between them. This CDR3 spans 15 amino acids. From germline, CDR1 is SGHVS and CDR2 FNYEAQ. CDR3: CASSLGSGSSTEAFF. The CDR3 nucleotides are TGTGCCAGCAGCTTAGGGTCTGGGAGTTCGACTGAAGCTTTCTTT.

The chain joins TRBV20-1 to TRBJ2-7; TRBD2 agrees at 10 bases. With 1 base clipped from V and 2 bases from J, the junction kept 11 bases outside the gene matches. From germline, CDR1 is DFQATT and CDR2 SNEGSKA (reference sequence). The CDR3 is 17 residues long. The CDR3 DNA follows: TGCAGTGCTAGAGGAGGAGGCACTAGCGGGGCCCCCTACGAGCAGTACGTC. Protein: CSARGGGTSGAPYEQYV.